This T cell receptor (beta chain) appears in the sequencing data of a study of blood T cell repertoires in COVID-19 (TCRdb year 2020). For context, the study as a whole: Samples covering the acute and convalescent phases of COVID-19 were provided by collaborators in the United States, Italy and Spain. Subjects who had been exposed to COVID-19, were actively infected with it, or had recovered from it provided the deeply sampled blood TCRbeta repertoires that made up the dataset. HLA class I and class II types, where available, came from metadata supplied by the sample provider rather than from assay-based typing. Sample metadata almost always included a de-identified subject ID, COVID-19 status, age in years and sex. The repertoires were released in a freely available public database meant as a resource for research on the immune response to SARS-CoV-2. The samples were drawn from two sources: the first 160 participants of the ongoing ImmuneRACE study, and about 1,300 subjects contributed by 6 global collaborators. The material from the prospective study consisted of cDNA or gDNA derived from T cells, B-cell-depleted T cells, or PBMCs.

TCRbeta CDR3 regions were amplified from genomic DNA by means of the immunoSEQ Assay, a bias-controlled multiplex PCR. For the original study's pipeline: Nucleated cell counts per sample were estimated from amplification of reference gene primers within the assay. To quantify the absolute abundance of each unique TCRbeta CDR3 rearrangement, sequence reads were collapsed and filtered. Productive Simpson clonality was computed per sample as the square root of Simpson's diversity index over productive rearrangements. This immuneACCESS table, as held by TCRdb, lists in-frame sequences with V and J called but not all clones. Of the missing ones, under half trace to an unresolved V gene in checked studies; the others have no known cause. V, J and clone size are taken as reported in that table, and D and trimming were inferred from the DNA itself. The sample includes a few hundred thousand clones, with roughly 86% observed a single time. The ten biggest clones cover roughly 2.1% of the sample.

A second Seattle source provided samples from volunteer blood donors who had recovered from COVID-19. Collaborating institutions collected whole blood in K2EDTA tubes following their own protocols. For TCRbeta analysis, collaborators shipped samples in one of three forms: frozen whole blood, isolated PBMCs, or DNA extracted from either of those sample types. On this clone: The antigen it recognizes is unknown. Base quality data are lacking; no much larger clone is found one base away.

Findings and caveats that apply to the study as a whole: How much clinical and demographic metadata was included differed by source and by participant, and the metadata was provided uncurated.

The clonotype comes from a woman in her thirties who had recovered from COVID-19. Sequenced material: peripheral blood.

The sequenced DNA: TGTGCCAGTAGTATTGAATCGACAGGGGGCTTATTGACTGAAGCTTTCTTT. Its translation is CASSIESTGGLLTEAFF. The V and J segments used are TRBV19 and TRBJ1-1, and 10 bases in between align with TRBD1. The CDR3 contains 17 residues, cysteine and phenylalanine counted. The entry retains the CDR3 DNA only, 51 bases that are in frame from base 1. The germline V gene (reference sequence) gives CDR1 as LNHDA and CDR2 as SQIVND. V is trimmed back by 3 bases and J by 5 bases, and the junction contains 12 bases that no gene match accounts for.